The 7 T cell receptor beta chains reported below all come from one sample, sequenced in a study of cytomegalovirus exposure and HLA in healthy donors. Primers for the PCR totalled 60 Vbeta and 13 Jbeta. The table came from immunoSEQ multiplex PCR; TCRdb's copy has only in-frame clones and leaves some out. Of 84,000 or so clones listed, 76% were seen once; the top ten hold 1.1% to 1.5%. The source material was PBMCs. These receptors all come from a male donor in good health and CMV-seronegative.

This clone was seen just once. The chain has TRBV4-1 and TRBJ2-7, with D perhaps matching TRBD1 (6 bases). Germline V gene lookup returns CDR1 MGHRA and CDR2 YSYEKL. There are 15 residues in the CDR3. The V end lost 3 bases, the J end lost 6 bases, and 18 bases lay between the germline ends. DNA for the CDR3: TGCGCCAGCAGCCAGCCCCGGGCGGACAGAGCCGAGCAGTACTTC. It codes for CASSQPRADRAEQYF.

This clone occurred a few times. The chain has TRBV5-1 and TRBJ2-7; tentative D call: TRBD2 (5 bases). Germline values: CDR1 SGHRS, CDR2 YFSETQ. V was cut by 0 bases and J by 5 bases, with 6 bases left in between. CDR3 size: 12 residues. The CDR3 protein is CASSLAGNEQYF. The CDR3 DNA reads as TGCGCCAGCAGCTTGGCGGGGAACGAGCAGTACTTC.

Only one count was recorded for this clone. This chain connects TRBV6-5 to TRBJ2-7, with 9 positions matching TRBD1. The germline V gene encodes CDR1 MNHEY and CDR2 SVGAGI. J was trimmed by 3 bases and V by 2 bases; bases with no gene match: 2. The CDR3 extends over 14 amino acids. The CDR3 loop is CASSYGTGYYEQYF. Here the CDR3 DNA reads TGTGCCAGCAGTTACGGGACAGGGTACTACGAGCAGTACTTC.

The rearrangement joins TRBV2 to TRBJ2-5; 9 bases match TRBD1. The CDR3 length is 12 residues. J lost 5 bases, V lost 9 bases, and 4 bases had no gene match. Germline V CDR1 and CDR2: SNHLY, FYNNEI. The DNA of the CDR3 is TGTGCCAGTCGGACAGGGGCTGAGACCCAGTACTTC. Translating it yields CASRTGAETQYF. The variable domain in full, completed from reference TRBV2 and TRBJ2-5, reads EPEVTQTPSHQVTQMGQEVILRCVPISNHLYFYWYRQILGQKVEFLVSFYNNEISEKSEIFDDQFSVERPDGSNFTLKIRSTKLEDSAMYFCASRTGAETQYFGPGTRLLVL.

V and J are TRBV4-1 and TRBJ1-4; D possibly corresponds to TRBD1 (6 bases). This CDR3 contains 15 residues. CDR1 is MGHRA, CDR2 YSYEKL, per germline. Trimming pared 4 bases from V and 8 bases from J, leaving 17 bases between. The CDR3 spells CASSPFRTEPEKLFF. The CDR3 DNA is TGCGCCAGCAGCCCCTTTAGGACAGAGCCCGAAAAACTGTTTTTT.

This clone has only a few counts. The CDR3 loop reads CAWTRDRGDGYTF. The CDR3 DNA reads TGTGCCTGGACCCGGGACAGAGGCGATGGCTACACCTTC. The chain is built from TRBV30 and TRBJ1-2; 7 bases match TRBD1. Germline V gene sequence: CDR1 GTSNPN, CDR2 SVGIG (reference sequence). V shed 4 bases and J 6 bases; nucleotides not matched to a gene: 8. This CDR3 has 13 residues.

Written as DNA, the CDR3 is TGTGCCAGCAGGGACGATGCAGGACAGGGGTTTGATTCACCCCTCCACTTT. Its protein is CASRDDAGQGFDSPLHF. V gene TRBV25-1 combines with J gene TRBJ1-6; TRBD1 matches at 9 bases. Germline-derived CDR1 and CDR2 are MGHDK and SYGVNS. The CDR3 covers 17 residues. Unmatched junction bases numbered 14, after V lost 6 bases and J lost 8 bases. The full variable domain, in which reference TRBV25-1 and TRBJ1-6 provide the parts outside the CDR3, is EADIYQTPRYLVIGTGKKITLECSQTMGHDKMYWYQQDPGMELHLIHYSYGVNSTEKGDLSSESTVSRIRTEHFPLTLESARPSHTSQYLCASRDDAGQGFDSPLHFGNGTRLTVT.